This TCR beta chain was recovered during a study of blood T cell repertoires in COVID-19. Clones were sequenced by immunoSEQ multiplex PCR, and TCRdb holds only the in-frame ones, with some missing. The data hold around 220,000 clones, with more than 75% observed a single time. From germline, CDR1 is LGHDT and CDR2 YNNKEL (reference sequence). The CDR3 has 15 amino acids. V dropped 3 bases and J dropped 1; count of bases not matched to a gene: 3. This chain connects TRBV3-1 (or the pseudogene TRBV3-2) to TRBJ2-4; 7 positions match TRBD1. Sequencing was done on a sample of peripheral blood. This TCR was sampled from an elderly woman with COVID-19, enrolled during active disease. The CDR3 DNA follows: TGTGCCAGCAGCCAGGGCAGGGGGGCCAAAAACATTCAGTACTTC. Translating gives CASSQGRGAKNIQYF.